This TCR beta chain was identified in a study of early stage breast cancer tumors. Clones were sequenced by immunoSEQ multiplex PCR, and TCRdb holds only the in-frame ones, with some missing. This table holds 65,000 to 75,000 clones, 65% to 85% found once. There are 16 residues in the CDR3. The V and J ends lost 1 base and 3 bases respectively, with 10 bases between them. Germline values: CDR1 MGHRA, CDR2 YSYEKL. Study findings and constraints: Chain pairing and CD4, CD8 or FOXP3 expression were not captured.

Points on this clone: The target antigen is unknown.

The TCR was taken from a person aged 40 to 50 with breast cancer. The rearrangement uses TRBV4-1 and TRBJ2-6, with D tentatively TRBD1 (5 bases). Sequencing was done on a sample of blood. As DNA, the CDR3 is TGCGCCAGCAGCCAAGGACAGCCTCTTGGGGCCAACGTCCTGACTTTC. As protein: CASSQGQPLGANVLTF.